The rows below give T cell receptor beta chains drawn from one sample of a study of T cell responses to AZD1222 COVID-19 vaccine. Sequencing was performed with immunoSEQ multiplex PCR; in TCRdb, only in-frame clones are kept and a portion is missing. The top ten hold under 9% of the sample, which has some 130,000 clones, over 75% seen once. The material sequenced was peripheral blood, taken on day 0 of AZD1222 vaccination. These receptors were taken from an adult in good health. Both conserved end residues are part of each CDR3. The order of the fields is J gene, V gene, clone size, CDR3 protein. A row's size may be missing; if present it is once, few, many or a size class.

>TRBJ2-6|TRBV11-3|NA
CASSSSGLAGAGANVLTF
>TRBJ1-1|TRBV11-1|NA
CASSLLGRNAEAFF
>TRBJ1-5|TRBV11-2|NA
CASSLGDRAQPQHF
>TRBJ1-5|TRBV6-1|NA
CASSESGRNQPQHF
>TRBJ1-1|TRBV30|NA
CAWSPTWNTEAFF
>TRBJ2-3|TRBV11-3|NA
CASSTPRTDTQYF
>TRBJ1-3|TRBV5-4|NA
CASSLSGQGTGNTIYF
>TRBJ2-7|TRBV29-1|NA
CSVWDGSGLEQYF
>TRBJ1-1|TRBV25-1|once
CASSRGAFF
>TRBJ1-1|TRBV19|NA
CASSIDGDTEAFF
>TRBJ2-3|TRBV18|NA
CASSPGASTDTQYF
>TRBJ1-3|TRBV19|NA
CASTLVTGGSGNTIYF
>TRBJ1-4|TRBV5-1|NA
CASSLGGQTARATNEKLFF
>TRBJ1-1|TRBV28|NA
CASSSAVQPLKGTEAFF
>TRBJ1-1|TRBV6-5|NA
CASFRGVTEAFF
>TRBJ2-7|TRBV3-1/TRBV3-2|NA
CASSPEVASSLEQYF
>TRBJ1-2|TRBV6-1|NA
CASSETGVAGTNYGYTF
>TRBJ2-2|TRBV7-6|NA
CASSPPAGRTPGELFF
>TRBJ2-7|TRBV21-1|NA
CASSERDRADEQYF
>TRBJ2-7|TRBV7-2|once
CASKKGLAGLGEQYF
>TRBJ2-7|TRBV7-2|once
CASSLGPLRGSPTSYEQYF
>TRBJ1-1|TRBV12-5|NA
CASGFGTGGNTEAFF
>TRBJ1-1|TRBV10-2|NA
CASRLDSNTEAFF
>TRBJ1-1|TRBV2|NA
CASLVDAYTEAFF
>TRBJ2-7|TRBV19|NA
CASSIGAGQTYEQYF
>TRBJ2-3|TRBV19|NA
CASSITVAGPTGTQYF
>TRBJ1-5|TRBV28|NA
CASSLGDRDYQPQHF
>TRBJ1-2|TRBV19|NA
CASNGGLQTYGYTF
>TRBJ1-4|TRBV12-5|NA
CASGLGRSNEKLFF
>TRBJ1-2|TRBV3-1/TRBV3-2|NA
CASSQPGQGAYGYTF
>TRBJ1-5|TRBV20-1|NA
CSASWQGAGGNQPQHF
>TRBJ2-2|TRBV5-5|NA
CASSFVTSGSDRNTGELFF
>TRBJ1-3|TRBV9|NA
CASSAYRAIAGNTIYF
>TRBJ2-7|TRBV27|NA
CASSSGTGFYEQYF